The clone carrying this T cell receptor beta chain was seen only a few times. Per the authors' pipeline: Nucleated cell counts were estimated from reference gene primer amplification. The method was immunoSEQ multiplex PCR; TCRdb's version includes in-frame clones alone and lacks a portion of them. V, J and clone size derive from that table, while D and trimming were established from the DNA sequence. This table has approximately 150,000 clones, around 77% appearing once. Germline V gene lookup returns CDR1 SEHNR and CDR2 FQNEAQ (reference sequence). This CDR3 spans 14 amino acids. Trimming left V 5 bases short and J 2 bases short, with 10 bases between. This specimen comes from a study of blood T cell repertoires in COVID-19. For the study at large: The origin of the acute and convalescent COVID-19 samples was the United States, Italy and Spain. The cDNA or gDNA used as material had been derived from T cells, B-cell-depleted T cells, or PBMCs.

Sequences were obtained from peripheral blood. This TCR was recovered from a man aged 50-60 years with active or convalescent COVID-19. V is TRBV7-9 and J is TRBJ2-1, with no clear D. The CDR3 spells CASSPQNTYNEQFF. As DNA, the CDR3 is TGTGCCAGCAGCCCACAAAACACCTACAATGAGCAGTTCTTC.